In this sample, the clone carrying this TCR beta chain turned up a few times. Its antigen is unidentified. The V end lost 7 bases, the J end lost 7 bases, and 19 bases lay between the germline ends. Germline V lookup: CDR1 MDHEN, CDR2 SYDVKM. The CDR3 loop spans 15 amino acids. These data are taken from a study of cytomegalovirus exposure and HLA in healthy donors. Across the whole study: Roughly 86 million unique TCRs from HLA-typed donors made up an early data release. Study-wide results and limits: It was reported in a later analysis that an Asian-associated ancestry cluster showed fewer N-insertions than the roughly 670-donor mean. Presence/absence comparisons presumed near-even sequencing depth among donors.

It was with 60 Vbeta and 13 Jbeta primers that the PCR ran. Sequencing was performed with immunoSEQ multiplex PCR; in TCRdb, only in-frame clones are kept and a portion is missing. The sample holds about 120,000 clones, about 8% seen once. The material sequenced was PBMCs. The receptor was isolated from a woman aged 40 to 50 in good health and CMV-seropositive. This chain connects TRBV28 to TRBJ1-4, with D possibly matching TRBD1 (5 bases). The CDR3 region has the DNA TGTGCCAGCACCTTGGGAGGGACTGGTAGTGAAAAACTGTTTTTT. Protein sequence: CASTLGGTGSEKLFF.